Sequencing of this TCR beta chain was carried out in a study of siplizumab effects on memory and regulatory T cells (dated by TCRdb to about 2019). For context, the study as a whole: The effect of the anti-CD2 antibody siplizumab on alloreactive T-cell subsets was examined in allogeneic mixed lymphocyte reactions constructed from human PBMCs.

Overall results and qualifications from the work: Among mappable alloreactive CD4+ clones, an average Treg-derived fraction of over 60% was observed with siplizumab, compared with 26.9% in control reactions. The cumulative frequency of alloreactive sequences traceable to unstimulated CD4+ memory T cells was significantly reduced by siplizumab. Because sequences below about 10^-5 frequency were poorly captured, only a minor fraction of alloreactive clones could be mapped to unstimulated subsets. For roughly 80-95% of proliferating CD4+ or CD8+ clones, no naive or memory phenotype could be assigned. The suppressive function of proliferating Tregs from siplizumab cultures was not functionally confirmed. Unstimulated naive T cells appeared more diverse than memory T cells, and naive cells seemed to contribute substantially to the alloresponse.

The library was generated by the immunoSEQ multiplex PCR assay. The deep sequencing platform assayed roughly 10^5 TCR templates per sample. Genomic DNA extracted from sorted T cells was the material used for TCRbeta CDR3 sequencing. The original pipeline was this. The R programming language was used for clonal analysis of TCRbeta CDR3 data. Alloreactive CD4+ and CD8+ clones were identified by comparing unstimulated samples to CFSE-low samples taken after the reaction. Regulatory or non-regulatory origin of alloreactive CD4+ clones was assigned by matching sequences to the sorted unstimulated Treg and non-Treg repertoires. Entries here come from immuneACCESS through TCRdb and include only in-frame sequences with V and J called. Some clones fail to appear in such tables; in the studies checked, an unresolved V gene covers under half of the shortfall, and the cause of the remainder is unknown. That table furnishes V, J and clone size, whereas the DNA furnished D and trimming. The sample profile shows roughly 100,000 clones; roughly 93% of them were found once. The ten largest clones add up to over 5% of the sample.

Reading from cysteine to phenylalanine, the CDR3 counts 14 amino acids. CDR3 DNA is the only sequence kept; it has 42 bases, read in frame from the first base. From a lookup of the germline V gene, CDR1 and CDR2 are SGHDN and FVKESK. V lost 1 base and J lost 0 bases; the stretch between them is 7 bases long. Comments on this clone: What antigen it recognizes has not been identified. No base qualities exist here, and no much larger clone lies one base off it.

Sorted unstimulated T cells and proliferating T cells recovered from mixed lymphocyte reactions were subjected to TCRbeta CDR3 sequencing. Fresh whole blood from about ten HLA-typed healthy donors served as the source for isolating PBMCs. The source is a human donor in good health. The rearrangement joined TRBV14 to TRBJ2-7; the D gene remains uncertain. Sequencing was carried out using CD8+ T cells sorted from blood. The DNA is as follows: TGTGCCAGCAGCCAAGTTGCAGGCTCCTACGAGCAGTACTTC. Its protein is CASSQVAGSYEQYF.